These T cell receptor beta chains were read from a single sample in a study of blood T cell repertoires in COVID-19. The assay was immunoSEQ multiplex PCR, and TCRdb's table has in-frame clones only and misses some. The sample lists 150,000 to 200,000 clones; roughly 94% were seen once. The sequencing input was peripheral blood. These receptors were taken from a man aged 25-45 years with COVID-19, enrolled during active disease. Both conserved end residues are part of each CDR3. D genes are given only for firm matches. A clone size is listed for some rows: how often the clone was seen (once, few, many), or a class if it is expanded.

CAITGQGGGNYGYTF TGTGCCATCACAGGACAGGGGGGAGGTAACTATGGCTACACCTTC TRBV10-3 TRBD1 NA TRBJ1-2
CASSPTQGSSQGYTF TGTGCCAGCTCACCTACTCAGGGCTCCTCACAGGGCTACACCTTC TRBV18 NA NA TRBJ1-2
CASSISETGHNQPQHF TGTGCCAGCAGTATCTCAGAGACAGGGCACAATCAGCCCCAGCATTTT TRBV7-9 TRBD1 NA TRBJ1-5
CASSAASGGNEKLFF TGTGCCAGCAGCGCCGCATCAGGGGGAAATGAAAAACTGTTTTTT TRBV9 TRBD1 once TRBJ1-4
CASSSGLASTDTQYF TGTGCCAGCAGTTCCGGACTAGCAAGCACAGATACGCAGTATTTT TRBV27 TRBD2 NA TRBJ2-3
CASRPLAGVGNEQFF TGCGCCAGCAGACCCCTAGCGGGGGTGGGCAATGAGCAGTTCTTC TRBV10-2 TRBD2 NA TRBJ2-1
CASSYTGGNQPQHF TGTGCCAGCAGCTACACAGGGGGCAATCAGCCCCAGCATTTT TRBV5-6 TRBD1 NA TRBJ1-5
CASSLDRAQQPQHF TGCGCCAGCAGCTTGGACAGGGCCCAACAGCCCCAGCATTTT TRBV5-1 NA NA TRBJ1-5
CASSAGRNNSPLHF TGCGCCAGCAGCGCGGGACGGAATAATTCACCCCTCCACTTT TRBV5-1 NA NA TRBJ1-6
CASSFTETYEQYF TGCGCCAGCAGCTTCACGGAGACCTACGAGCAGTACTTC TRBV5-1 NA NA TRBJ2-7
CASSLAVRGGVQFF TGTGCCAGCAGCTTAGCTGTACGGGGAGGGGTGCAGTTCTTC TRBV11-2 TRBD2 NA TRBJ2-1
CASSLGQGDTDTQYF TGCGCCAGCAGCTTGGGGCAGGGGGACACAGATACGCAGTATTTT TRBV5-1 TRBD1 NA TRBJ2-3
CASSVPGQGASFSGNTIYF TGTGCCAGCAGCGTTCCGGGACAGGGGGCCTCATTCTCTGGAAACACCATATATTTT TRBV7-9 TRBD1 NA TRBJ1-3
CASTSSGGNHKDTQYF TGTGCCAGCACCTCCTCCGGGGGAAATCATAAGGATACGCAGTATTTT TRBV21-1 NA NA TRBJ2-3
CASSPRAGGVVSGANVLTF TGTGCCAGCTCACCACGAGCAGGGGGCGTAGTTTCTGGGGCCAACGTCCTGACTTTC TRBV18 TRBD1 NA TRBJ2-6
CASSYTTGGTNTEAFF TGTGCCAGCAGTTATACGACAGGGGGGACGAACACTGAAGCTTTCTTT TRBV6-5 TRBD1 NA TRBJ1-1
CASKEDPLDNSPLHF TGTGCCAGTAAGGAGGACCCCCTGGATAATTCACCCCTCCACTTT TRBV19 NA NA TRBJ1-6
CASSPGDRRSETQYF TGCGCCAGCAGCCCCGGGGACAGGAGGAGCGAGACCCAGTACTTC TRBV4-1 TRBD1 NA TRBJ2-5
CASSSGTGGIEGYTF TGCGCCAGCAGCTCAGGGACAGGGGGAATTGAAGGCTACACCTTC TRBV5-1 TRBD1 NA TRBJ1-2
CASSSGTGNHGYTF TGTGCCAGCAGCTCCGGGACAGGGAATCATGGCTACACCTTC TRBV7-9 TRBD1 NA TRBJ1-2
CASSRVGGWETQYF TGCGCCAGCAGCCGCGTGGGGGGTTGGGAGACCCAGTACTTC TRBV4-1 NA NA TRBJ2-5
CANSQGPLSNEQYF TGTGCCAACTCACAGGGACCTTTATCAAACGAGCAGTACTTC TRBV2 NA NA TRBJ2-7
CASSLSTGGSYEQYF TGTGCCAGCAGTTTATCGACAGGTGGCTCCTACGAGCAGTACTTC TRBV27 NA once TRBJ2-7
CASSQDSGVNTEAFF TGTGCCAGCAGCCAAGATTCGGGAGTGAACACTGAAGCTTTCTTT TRBV4-2 NA NA TRBJ1-1
CANRADRSGNTIYF TGTGCCAACAGGGCTGATCGCTCTGGAAACACCATATATTTT TRBV10-3 NA NA TRBJ1-3
CASSLPHGNEQFF TGTGCCAGCAGCCTTCCCCACGGGAATGAGCAGTTCTTC TRBV7-2 NA NA TRBJ2-1
CASSQQPLTGYNEKLFF TGCGCCAGCAGCCAACAACCCTTGACAGGGTATAATGAAAAACTGTTTTTT TRBV4-1 TRBD1 NA TRBJ1-4
CASGKVSRALHF TGTGCCAGCGGAAAAGTTTCCCGGGCCCTCCACTTT TRBV28 NA once TRBJ1-6
CASSLIHGETQYF TGTGCCAGCAGCTTAATACATGGAGAGACCCAGTACTTC TRBV7-3 NA NA TRBJ2-5
CASSVGAANQPQHF TGCGCCAGCAGTGTGGGGGCAGCAAATCAGCCCCAGCATTTT TRBV10-2 NA NA TRBJ1-5
CASSRRLERTDTQYF TGTGCCAGCAGCCGGAGACTGGAACGCACAGATACGCAGTATTTT TRBV5-4 NA NA TRBJ2-3
CASSPTGLAIGEQFF TGTGCCAGCAGTCCCACGGGACTAGCAATCGGTGAGCAGTTCTTC TRBV27 TRBD2 once TRBJ2-1
CASSTRGSGGAGEQFF TGTGCCAGCAGCACCCGGGGTAGCGGGGGGGCCGGTGAGCAGTTCTTC TRBV5-4 TRBD2 NA TRBJ2-1
CASRGQGGEKLFF TGTGCCAGCAGGGGACAGGGGGGCGAAAAACTGTTTTTT TRBV9 TRBD1 NA TRBJ1-4
CASSLGSGGALNEQFF TGTGCCAGCAGCTTAGGAAGCGGGGGGGCCCTGAATGAGCAGTTCTTC TRBV7-2 TRBD2 NA TRBJ2-1
CASSLSWPGGPTDTQYF TGTGCCAGCAGCTTGTCTTGGCCTGGCGGCCCCACCGATACGCAGTATTTT TRBV5-4 NA NA TRBJ2-3
CASSPNSGTETDTQYF TGCGCCAGCAGCCCTAATTCCGGGACAGAAACAGATACGCAGTATTTT TRBV5-1 TRBD1 NA TRBJ2-3
CASSPRVAGEGTGELFF TGTGCCAGCAGCCCGCGGGTAGCGGGGGAGGGGACCGGGGAGCTGTTTTTT TRBV5-4 TRBD2 NA TRBJ2-2
CASEETGRGIQPQHF TGTGCCAGTGAAGAGACAGGAAGGGGTATTCAGCCCCAGCATTTT TRBV19 NA NA TRBJ1-5
CASSYSRNTEAFF TGTGCCAGCAGTTACTCCCGGAACACTGAAGCTTTCTTT TRBV6-5 NA NA TRBJ1-1
CASSYSGKGWDGYTF TGTGCCAGCAGTTACTCGGGGAAGGGGTGGGATGGCTACACCTTC TRBV6-5 NA NA TRBJ1-2
CASSLKGRGEKLFF TGTGCCAGCAGCTTAAAGGGGCGGGGTGAAAAACTGTTTTTT TRBV13 NA NA TRBJ1-4
CASSEYRVDRRYTDTQYF TGTGCCAGCAGTGAATATAGGGTCGACAGGAGATACACAGATACGCAGTATTTT TRBV25-1 NA NA TRBJ2-3
CASSSTGMGNTEAFF TGTGCCAGCTCCTCGACAGGGATGGGGAACACTGAAGCTTTCTTT TRBV27 TRBD1 once TRBJ1-1
CASGLGVASYGYTF TGTGCCAGCGGGCTCGGTGTGGCGAGCTATGGCTACACCTTC TRBV6-5 NA NA TRBJ1-2
CATSRDPTAGRYGYTF TGTGCCACCAGCAGAGATCCCACAGCGGGCCGGTATGGCTACACCTTC TRBV15 NA NA TRBJ1-2
CASSILGGGEKLFF TGTGCCAGTAGTATACTAGGGGGCGGTGAAAAACTGTTTTTT TRBV19 TRBD1 NA TRBJ1-4
CASSDIRDRRRNTEAFF TGTGCCAGCAGTGACATACGGGACAGGCGCAGGAACACTGAAGCTTTCTTT TRBV6-1 TRBD1 NA TRBJ1-1
CASSVVGSGGWDEQYF TGTGCCAGCAGCGTAGTAGGTAGCGGGGGCTGGGACGAGCAGTACTTC TRBV9 TRBD2 NA TRBJ2-7
CASSRDRKGEQYF TGTGCCAGCAGCCGGGACAGGAAAGGAGAGCAGTACTTC TRBV12-3/TRBV12-4 TRBD1 NA TRBJ2-7
CASSPPDREETQYF TGTGCCAGCTCACCACCCGACAGGGAAGAGACCCAGTACTTC TRBV18 TRBD1 NA TRBJ2-5
CASSPGTF TGTGCCAGCAGCCCCGGGACCTTC TRBV9 NA once TRBJ1-2
CASSNGLHNEKLFF TGTGCCAGTAGCAACGGACTTCATAATGAAAAACTGTTTTTT TRBV19 NA NA TRBJ1-4
CASSLQGYGYTF TGTGCCAGCAGTTTACAGGGGTATGGCTACACCTTC TRBV27 NA NA TRBJ1-2
CASSRVRDNPNYGYTF TGTGCCAGTAGTCGGGTGAGGGACAATCCTAACTATGGCTACACCTTC TRBV19 NA NA TRBJ1-2